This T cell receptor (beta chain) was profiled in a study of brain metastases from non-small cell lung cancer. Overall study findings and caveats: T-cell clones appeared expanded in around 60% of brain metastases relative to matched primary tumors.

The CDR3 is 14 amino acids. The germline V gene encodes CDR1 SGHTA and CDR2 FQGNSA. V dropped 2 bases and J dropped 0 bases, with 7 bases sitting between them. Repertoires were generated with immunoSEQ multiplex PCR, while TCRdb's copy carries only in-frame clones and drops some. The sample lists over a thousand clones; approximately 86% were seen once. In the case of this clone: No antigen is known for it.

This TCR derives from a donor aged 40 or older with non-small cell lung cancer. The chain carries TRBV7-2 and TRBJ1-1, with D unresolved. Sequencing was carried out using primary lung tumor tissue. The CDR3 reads CASSLRRVNTEAFF. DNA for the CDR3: TGTGCCAGCAGCTTACGGCGGGTGAACACTGAAGCTTTCTTT.